These T cell receptor beta chains were read from a single sample in a study of T cells in Graves' hyperthyroidism and ophthalmopathy. TCRdb reanalysed the multiplex PCR reads using MiXCR and keeps one entry per CDR3 protein. Of approximately 530,000 distinct CDR3 sequences listed, approximately 15% are singletons. Sequencing was done on a sample of blood. All receptors derive from a woman younger than 35 with Graves' hyperthyroidism. Both conserved end residues are trimmed from each CDR3. The order of the fields is V gene, D gene, CDR3 protein. A D gene is named only where the DNA matches it firmly.

v_call: TRBV20-1; d_call: TRBD2; cdr3_aa: SATTRLLAGEETQY
v_call: TRBV28; d_call: TRBD1; cdr3_aa: ASSLVGNRGEAF
v_call: TRBV29-1; d_call: TRBD2; cdr3_aa: SVTGLAGPQETQY
v_call: TRBV6-1; d_call: -; cdr3_aa: ASSYTGTRNSPLH
v_call: TRBV10-1; d_call: -; cdr3_aa: ASSDFGTGDHTQY
v_call: TRBV7-2; d_call: -; cdr3_aa: ASSLAPAASGNTIY
v_call: TRBV3-1; d_call: -; cdr3_aa: ASSQVQEYNYGYT
v_call: TRBV19; d_call: -; cdr3_aa: ASKEQLYGYT
v_call: TRBV20-1; d_call: TRBD1; cdr3_aa: SARDLYTGDGYEQY
v_call: TRBV19; d_call: -; cdr3_aa: ASSIDMGEAYEQY
v_call: TRBV12-3/TRBV12-4; d_call: -; cdr3_aa: ASSPGRRTEAF
v_call: TRBV29-1; d_call: TRBD2; cdr3_aa: SVVISGRGGTDTQY
v_call: TRBV27; d_call: -; cdr3_aa: ASSLTRVIFTDTQY
v_call: TRBV5-1; d_call: TRBD2; cdr3_aa: ASSLAGSYEQY
v_call: TRBV6-5; d_call: TRBD2; cdr3_aa: ASSYRGLAGYQETQY
v_call: TRBV28; d_call: TRBD1; cdr3_aa: ASSALTDRATDTQY
v_call: TRBV5-1; d_call: TRBD1; cdr3_aa: ASSLVPGQGAEVTEAF
v_call: TRBV7-2; d_call: TRBD2; cdr3_aa: ASSSDSGRAGEQF
v_call: TRBV12-3/TRBV12-4; d_call: -; cdr3_aa: ASSFAPGNTEAF
v_call: TRBV29-1; d_call: -; cdr3_aa: SVEGDEGYT
v_call: TRBV28; d_call: -; cdr3_aa: ASGLKLSNQPQH
v_call: TRBV19; d_call: TRBD2; cdr3_aa: ASTPGGNTQY
v_call: TRBV15; d_call: -; cdr3_aa: ATSRDRSREGYGYT
v_call: TRBV2; d_call: TRBD1; cdr3_aa: ASRKQGARNTGELF
v_call: TRBV5-4; d_call: TRBD1; cdr3_aa: ASSGSGGFAGELF
v_call: TRBV4-3; d_call: -; cdr3_aa: ASSQGAQSYEQY
v_call: TRBV7-2; d_call: -; cdr3_aa: ASSRRPSTDTQY
v_call: TRBV18; d_call: -; cdr3_aa: ASTMGGTSYEQY
v_call: TRBV18; d_call: -; cdr3_aa: ASSLLDSYLTDEQF
v_call: TRBV4-3; d_call: -; cdr3_aa: ASSQGVLTGCFTGELF
v_call: TRBV13; d_call: -; cdr3_aa: ASSLGAGTNTGELF
v_call: TRBV11-2; d_call: TRBD1; cdr3_aa: ASSFLGQGLEQY
v_call: TRBV7-8; d_call: TRBD2; cdr3_aa: ASRSGRASYNEQF
v_call: TRBV12-3/TRBV12-4; d_call: -; cdr3_aa: ASRTRGAGELF
v_call: TRBV12-3/TRBV12-4; d_call: -; cdr3_aa: ASSYRVATEAF
v_call: TRBV20-1; d_call: -; cdr3_aa: SAREGGGGGYT
v_call: TRBV28; d_call: -; cdr3_aa: ASQGFGWDQPQH
v_call: TRBV12-3/TRBV12-4; d_call: -; cdr3_aa: ASSFPTGNEQF
v_call: TRBV20-1; d_call: -; cdr3_aa: SAPRLLIAGDTQY
v_call: TRBV20-1; d_call: TRBD2; cdr3_aa: SASPPAGVSETQY
v_call: TRBV7-9; d_call: -; cdr3_aa: ASSLDRLVGTEAF
v_call: TRBV6-1; d_call: TRBD1; cdr3_aa: ASSPASGGAGEGYT
v_call: TRBV10-3; d_call: TRBD1; cdr3_aa: AISESPGQLTYEQY
v_call: TRBV9; d_call: -; cdr3_aa: ASSVAPASGNTIY
v_call: TRBV7-2; d_call: TRBD1; cdr3_aa: ASSAHRGQGTGELF
v_call: TRBV5-1; d_call: -; cdr3_aa: ASSLEGQSGPGSPLH